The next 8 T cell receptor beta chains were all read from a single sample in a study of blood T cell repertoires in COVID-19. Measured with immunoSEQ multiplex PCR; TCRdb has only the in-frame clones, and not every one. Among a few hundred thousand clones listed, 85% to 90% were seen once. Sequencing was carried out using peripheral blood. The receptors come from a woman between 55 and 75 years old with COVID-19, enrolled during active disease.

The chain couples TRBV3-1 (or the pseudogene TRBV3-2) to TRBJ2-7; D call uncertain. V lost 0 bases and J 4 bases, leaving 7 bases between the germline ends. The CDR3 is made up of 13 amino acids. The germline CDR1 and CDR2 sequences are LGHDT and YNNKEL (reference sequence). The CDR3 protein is CASSQDWLYEQYF. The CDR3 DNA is TGTGCCAGCAGCCAAGATTGGCTTTACGAGCAGTACTTC.

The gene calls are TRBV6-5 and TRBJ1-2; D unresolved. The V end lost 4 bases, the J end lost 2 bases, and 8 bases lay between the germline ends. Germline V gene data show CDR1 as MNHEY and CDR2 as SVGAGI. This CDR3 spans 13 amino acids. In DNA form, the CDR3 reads TGTGCCAGCAGTTCGCGGGAAAACTATGGCTACACCTTC. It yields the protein CASSSRENYGYTF.

The DNA of the CDR3 is TGTGCCAGTAGTATCCTTTCGGGTCGCGGCAATCAGCCCCAGCATTTT. Protein sequence: CASSILSGRGNQPQHF. This sequence joins TRBV19 and TRBJ1-5, with D uncertain. This CDR3 has 16 amino acids. CDR1 and CDR2 from the germline V gene are LNHDA and SQIVND (reference sequence). The V end was cut by 3 bases, the J end by 2 bases, with 14 bases between.

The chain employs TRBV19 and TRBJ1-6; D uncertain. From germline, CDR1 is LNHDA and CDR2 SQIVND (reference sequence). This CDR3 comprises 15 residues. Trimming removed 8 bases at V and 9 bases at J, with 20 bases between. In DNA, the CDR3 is TGTGCCAGTCAGACACTTCCAGACGGGAGTTCACCCCTCCACTTT. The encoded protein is CASQTLPDGSSPLHF. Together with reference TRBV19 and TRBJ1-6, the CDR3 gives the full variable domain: DGGITQSPKYLFRKEGQNVTLSCEQNLNHDAMYWYRQDPGQGLRLIYYSQIVNDFQKGDIAEGYSVSREKKESFPLTVTSAQKNPTAFYLCASQTLPDGSSPLHFGNGTRLTVT.

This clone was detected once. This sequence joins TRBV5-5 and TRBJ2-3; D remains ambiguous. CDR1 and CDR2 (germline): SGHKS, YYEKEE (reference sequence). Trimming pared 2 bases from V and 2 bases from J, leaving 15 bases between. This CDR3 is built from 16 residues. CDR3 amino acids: CASSFRLATATDTQYF. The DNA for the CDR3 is TGTGCCAGCAGCTTTAGACTCGCTACTGCCACAGATACGCAGTATTTT.

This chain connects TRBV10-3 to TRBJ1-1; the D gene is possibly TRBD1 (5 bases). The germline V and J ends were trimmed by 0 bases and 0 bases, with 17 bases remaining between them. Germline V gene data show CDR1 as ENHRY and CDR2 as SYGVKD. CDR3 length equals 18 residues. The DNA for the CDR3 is TGTGCCATCAGTGAGTCTGGGGGTTTGGCGGGGATGAACACTGAAGCTTTCTTT. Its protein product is CAISESGGLAGMNTEAFF.

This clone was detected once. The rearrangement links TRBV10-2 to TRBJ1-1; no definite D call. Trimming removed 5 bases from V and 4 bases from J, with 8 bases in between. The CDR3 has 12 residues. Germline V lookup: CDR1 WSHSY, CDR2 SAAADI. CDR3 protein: CASSSGFTEAFF. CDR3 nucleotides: TGCGCCAGCAGTTCCGGGTTCACTGAAGCTTTCTTT.

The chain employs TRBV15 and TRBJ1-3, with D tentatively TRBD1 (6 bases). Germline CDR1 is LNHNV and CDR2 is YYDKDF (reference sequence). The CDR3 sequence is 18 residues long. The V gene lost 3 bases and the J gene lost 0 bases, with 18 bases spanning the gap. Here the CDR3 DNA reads TGTGCCACCAGCAGGGACAGTTGGTTTTGGGGCTCTGGAAACACCATATATTTT. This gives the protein CATSRDSWFWGSGNTIYF.